This TCR beta chain was found in a study of cytomegalovirus exposure and HLA in healthy donors. PCR amplification relied on 60 Vbeta primers (plus 13 Jbeta primers). The repertoire was sequenced with immunoSEQ multiplex PCR; TCRdb's copy has only in-frame clones and lacks some. Here the sample spans 150,000 to 200,000 clones, 79% being singletons. The sequence derives from a girl between 10 and 17 years old in good health and CMV-seropositive. The sample consisted of PBMCs.

The CDR3 loop is CASSQVYRLSDGELFF. Here the CDR3 DNA reads TGCGCCAGCAGCCAAGTTTATAGGCTCAGCGACGGGGAGCTGTTTTTT. This rearrangement joins TRBV4-1 to TRBJ2-2; D uncertain. The CDR3 is 16 amino acids. Germline V CDR1 and CDR2: MGHRA, YSYEKL. The V end lost 1 base, the J end lost 7 bases, and 16 bases lay between the germline ends.